This T cell receptor beta chain was recovered during a study of regulatory T cells in long-lasting Graves disease. Study-wide results and caveats: Small sample size may have lowered accuracy.

Worth noting for this clonotype: Antigen: not known.

Documented time point: newly diagnosed GD, antithyroid drugs for less than 3 months. PBMC-extracted RNA yielded the TCR library. The V gene lost 6 bases and the J gene lost 2 bases, with 8 bases spanning the gap. This CDR3 region has 12 residues. The germline V gene has CDR1 LGHNT and CDR2 FRNRAP. To make TCR beta libraries, researchers used iRepertoire HTBI primers and Arm-PCR of CDR3 regions. Each CDR3 protein is one row after TCRdb ran MiXCR on the multiplex PCR reads. The sample records a few hundred thousand distinct CDR3 sequences, 12% to 15% being singletons. Another study also made use of these data, one on T cells in Graves' hyperthyroidism and ophthalmopathy. That source reports: Most thyroid clonotypes with frequency above 0.001 were detected in blood. Separating ophthalmopathy from stable hyperthyroidism was achieved by a 13 V-J model.

Material: peripheral blood mononuclear cells (PBMCs), obtained at new diagnosis, from a patient treated with antithyroid drugs. The TCR originated in a woman aged 50 to 60 with Graves disease. J is TRBJ2-7 and V is TRBV12-5; tentatively, D is TRBD1 (6 bases). CDR3 region: CASGRGAYEQYF. The CDR3 bases are TGTGCTAGTGGCAGGGGAGCCTACGAGCAGTACTTC.